Listed below are T cell receptor beta chains from one sample, sequenced in a study of T-cell reconstitution after alpha-beta-depleted transplantation in children. TCRdb reanalysed the PCR reads using MiXCR and keeps one entry per CDR3 protein. The repertoire has 98,000 or so distinct CDR3 sequences, 23% of them found once; the top ten carry over 20%. Sample: PBMCs, taken before TCRalphabeta/CD19-depleted stem cell transplant. These receptors were obtained from a boy younger than 10 with acute lymphoblastic leukemia, due to receive a stem cell transplant. Both conserved end residues are part of each CDR3. The D gene is left open where the match is weak. Expanded clones are given a class, and other clones once, few, many or no size at all.

cdr3_nt	cdr3_aa	d_call	clone_size	j_call	v_call
TGTGCCAGCAGCGTCGGCGCCGGGGAGCTGTTTTTT	CASSVGAGELFF	-	-	TRBJ2-2	TRBV12-3/TRBV12-4
TGCAGTGCTCCCGTCCGGGCGGGTCAGCCCCAGCATTTT	CSAPVRAGQPQHF	-	few	TRBJ1-5	TRBV20-1
TGCAGTGTAGGGGTACCTGGTACAAACACTGAAGCTTTCTTT	CSVGVPGTNTEAFF	-	-	TRBJ1-1	TRBV20-1
TGTGCCAGCAGCCCTCGGACAGGGGGTTTACAAGGCTACACCTTC	CASSPRTGGLQGYTF	TRBD1	few	TRBJ1-2	TRBV9
TGTGCCAGCAGCGTAGAGGTGGATCAGGAGCAGTTCTTC	CASSVEVDQEQFF	-	-	TRBJ2-1	TRBV9
TGTGCCAGCAGTTTAGATACCAAAGCTGGAAACACCATATATTTT	CASSLDTKAGNTIYF	-	few	TRBJ1-3	TRBV12-3/TRBV12-4
TGCGCCAGCAGCCAACCGGGCAGGGAAGGATATGGCTACACCTTC	CASSQPGREGYGYTF	-	few	TRBJ1-2	TRBV4-1
TGCGCCAGCAGCCCGGAACAGTACTATGGCTACACCTTC	CASSPEQYYGYTF	-	few	TRBJ1-2	TRBV5-1
TGCAGCGTTAAGGACAGGTACGAGCAGTACTTC	CSVKDRYEQYF	TRBD1	many	TRBJ2-7	TRBV29-1
TGTGCCAGCAGCCCCCCCCGGACCGGGGAGCTGTTTTTT	CASSPPRTGELFF	-	-	TRBJ2-2	TRBV9
TGTGCCATCAGTGAGCAGTCCTCGCGTATTACTTCCGATACGCAGTATTTT	CAISEQSSRITSDTQYF	-	-	TRBJ2-3	TRBV10-3
TGCGCCAGCAGCCCGGGTCTAGGTGCCTACGAGCAGTACTTC	CASSPGLGAYEQYF	-	-	TRBJ2-7	TRBV10-1
TGTGCCAGCAGTTACACCTGGCCGTCCACTGAAGCTTTCTTT	CASSYTWPSTEAFF	-	many	TRBJ1-1	TRBV6-5
TGTGCCAGCAGTCGCCCGGGCACCTACGAGCAGTACTTC	CASSRPGTYEQYF	-	many	TRBJ2-7	TRBV3-1
TGTGCCATCAGCTCTGGACAAAACTATCCCGGGGAGCTGTTTTTT	CAISSGQNYPGELFF	-	many	TRBJ2-2	TRBV10-3
TGTGCCAGCAGCAGGACTAGCGGAGGGGCAAACTTC	CASSRTSGGANF	TRBD2	few	TRBJ2-7	TRBV7-9
TGTGCCAGCAGCTTAGATGGGTCCTACAATGAGCAGTTCTTC	CASSLDGSYNEQFF	-	few	TRBJ2-1	TRBV11-2
TGTGCCTGGAAAAGGTCTTCCAACGCCTACGAGCAGTACTTC	CAWKRSSNAYEQYF	-	few	TRBJ2-7	TRBV30
TGTGCCAGCAAAAGAGAGGGGGAGACCCAGTACTTC	CASKREGETQYF	-	-	TRBJ2-5	TRBV7-6
TGTGCCAGCAGTTTAGTTGTGGAAGCCGGGGAGCTGTTTTTT	CASSLVVEAGELFF	-	few	TRBJ2-2	TRBV28
TGTGCCAGCAGCAGGTGGGGGGCCACTGAAGCTTTCTTT	CASSRWGATEAFF	-	-	TRBJ1-1	TRBV7-2
TGTGCCAGCAGTTTTCGGCAGGGGATGAACACTGAAGCTTTCTTT	CASSFRQGMNTEAFF	-	many	TRBJ1-1	TRBV12-3/TRBV12-4